These T cell receptor beta chains were read from a single sample in a study of OX40 agonist ivuxolimab in advanced cancers. Method: immunoSEQ multiplex PCR; TCRdb's copy keeps in-frame clones and lacks some. The repertoire consists of approximately 100,000 clones, with roughly 89% occurring once and the leading ten covering less than 1%. Sequences were derived from CD4+ or CD8+ T cells sorted from blood, sampled in a trial of the OX40 agonist ivuxolimab. The receptors derive from an adult with an advanced solid tumor such as melanoma, head and neck, liver or kidney cancer. CDR3s include the opening cysteine and the closing phenylalanine or tryptophan. A D gene is named only where the DNA matches it firmly. Clone size, where shown, is once, few, many, or a class for clones that have expanded.

d_call	v_call	j_call	clone_size	cdr3_aa	cdr3_nt
NA	TRBV7-2	TRBJ2-7	NA	CASSPSRVRVHYEQYF	TGTGCCAGCAGCCCCTCGCGAGTCAGGGTGCACTACGAGCAGTACTTC
NA	TRBV5-4	TRBJ1-2	NA	CASSLATHKRGYTF	TGTGCCAGCAGCTTGGCGACCCACAAGAGGGGCTACACCTTC
TRBD2	TRBV9	TRBJ2-1	NA	CASSVELGLAGNNEQFF	TGTGCCAGCAGCGTAGAATTGGGACTAGCGGGCAACAATGAGCAGTTCTTC
NA	TRBV28	TRBJ2-7	NA	CASSPGYEQYF	TGTGCCAGCAGTCCGGGGTACGAGCAGTACTTC
NA	TRBV7-3	TRBJ2-3	NA	CASSLGWGTDTQYF	TGTGCCAGCAGCTTGGGTTGGGGCACAGATACGCAGTATTTT
NA	TRBV19	TRBJ1-2	NA	CASRVFTRDGYTF	TGTGCCAGTAGGGTCTTCACAAGGGATGGCTACACCTTC
TRBD2	TRBV2	TRBJ2-2	once	CASTSGNTGELFF	TGTGCCAGTACTAGCGGGAACACCGGGGAGCTGTTTTTT
NA	TRBV7-2	TRBJ2-7	once	CASSRELNLYYEQYF	TGTGCCAGCAGCCGTGAACTCAATCTTTACTACGAGCAGTACTTC
TRBD1	TRBV4-3	TRBJ2-7	NA	CASSQGQGGEQYF	TGCGCCAGCAGCCAGGGACAGGGTGGCGAGCAGTACTTC
NA	TRBV4-3	TRBJ1-1	NA	CASSQGVSNTEAFF	TGCGCCAGCAGCCAAGGAGTTTCGAACACTGAAGCTTTCTTT
TRBD1	TRBV28	TRBJ2-3	NA	CASKTQGGTDTQYF	TGTGCCAGCAAAACACAGGGGGGTACAGATACGCAGTATTTT
TRBD2	TRBV4-2	TRBJ2-7	NA	CASSQTRTSGVYEQYF	TGTGCCAGCAGCCAAACCCGGACTAGCGGGGTTTACGAGCAGTACTTC
TRBD2	TRBV18	TRBJ2-3	NA	CASSPPGLAGLDTQYF	TGTGCCAGCTCACCACCGGGACTAGCGGGGCTAGATACGCAGTATTTT
TRBD1	TRBV30	TRBJ1-6	NA	CASALGQGNNSPLHF	TGTGCCTCGGCCCTGGGACAGGGGAATAATTCACCCCTCCACTTT
NA	TRBV10-3	TRBJ1-2	NA	CATAKQGSNYGYTF	TGTGCCACCGCGAAACAGGGATCTAACTATGGCTACACCTTC
TRBD1	TRBV5-1	TRBJ2-7	NA	CASSPQGSTYEQYF	TGCGCCAGCAGCCCACAGGGGAGTACCTACGAGCAGTACTTC
TRBD1	TRBV7-9	TRBJ2-7	NA	CASSLAGTDSYEQYF	TGTGCCAGCAGCTTAGCCGGGACAGACTCCTACGAGCAGTACTTC
NA	TRBV4-1	TRBJ1-2	NA	CASSQGIEAFYGYTF	TGCGCCAGCAGCCAAGGAATCGAAGCCTTCTATGGCTACACCTTC
NA	TRBV6-1	TRBJ1-2	NA	CASSEAEGRNYGYTF	TGTGCCAGCAGTGAAGCGGAGGGGCGAAACTATGGCTACACCTTC
NA	TRBV28	TRBJ2-7	NA	CASSLRGAGLGYF	TGTGCCAGCAGTTTAAGGGGGGCGGGTTTAGGGTACTTC
TRBD1	TRBV19	TRBJ2-7	once	CASTTGTGIDREQYF	TGTGCCAGTACCACCGGGACAGGGATAGATAGGGAGCAGTACTTC
TRBD1	TRBV28	TRBJ2-2	NA	CASSLFATGVSNTGELFF	TGTGCCAGCAGTTTATTCGCGACAGGGGTATCGAACACCGGGGAGCTGTTTTTT
TRBD2	TRBV7-9	TRBJ2-1	NA	CASSPYGGGAYNEQFF	TGTGCCAGCAGCCCATATGGCGGGGGGGCTTACAATGAGCAGTTCTTC
NA	TRBV6-5	TRBJ1-1	NA	CASSYSAFF	TGTGCCAGCAGTTACTCAGCTTTCTTT
TRBD2	TRBV9	TRBJ2-2	NA	CASSVSSGGSTGELFF	TGTGCCAGCAGCGTATCTAGCGGGGGATCCACCGGGGAGCTGTTTTTT
TRBD2	TRBV30	TRBJ2-7	NA	CAWTSGGYEQYF	TGTGCCTGGACTAGCGGGGGCTACGAGCAGTACTTC
NA	TRBV2	TRBJ2-7	NA	CASSGQGGEQYF	TGTGCCAGCAGTGGCCAGGGTGGCGAGCAGTACTTC
NA	TRBV6-1	TRBJ1-1	NA	CASSESRGTTEAFF	TGTGCCAGCAGTGAATCTCGGGGGACCACTGAAGCTTTCTTT
TRBD2	TRBV11-1	TRBJ2-7	NA	CASSLSYYSGGLDEQYF	TGTGCCAGCAGCTTATCTTACTATAGCGGGGGTCTAGACGAGCAGTACTTC
NA	TRBV9	TRBJ2-7	NA	CASSVSPRDEQYF	TGTGCCAGCAGCGTATCTCCTAGGGACGAGCAGTACTTC
NA	TRBV9	TRBJ2-5	NA	CASSVGGSQETQYF	TGTGCCAGCAGCGTAGGGGGGTCACAAGAGACCCAGTACTTC
NA	TRBV10-1	TRBJ2-1	NA	CASSEAGRYNEQFF	TGCGCCAGCAGTGAGGCAGGCCGCTACAATGAGCAGTTCTTC
TRBD1	TRBV6-5	TRBJ2-5	NA	CASNYRGMKTQYF	TGTGCCAGCAACTACAGGGGAATGAAGACCCAGTACTTC